This TCR beta chain was sequenced during a study of blood T cell repertoires in COVID-19. Background on the study: Material from acute and convalescent COVID-19 was sourced from the United States, Italy and Spain. Nucleic acid was either cDNA or gDNA, and it came from T cells, B-cell-depleted T cells, or PBMCs.

Patients at the Seattle site were enrolled during active infection and followed longitudinally. Per the original data handling: Estimation of nucleated cell counts relied on the amplification of reference gene primers. The protocol was immunoSEQ multiplex PCR, while the TCRdb copy is restricted to in-frame clones and leaves out a portion. That table is the source of V, J and clone size, and D and trimming were worked out from the DNA. The repertoire holds some 130,000 clones, with roughly 86% as singletons. V was shortened by 4 bases and J by 9 bases, with 15 bases between the two germline ends. The germline V gene has CDR1 LGHDT and CDR2 YNNKEL (reference sequence). The CDR3 loop spans 13 amino acids.

The chain combines TRBV3-1 (or the pseudogene TRBV3-2) with TRBJ1-1, with no clear D. The receptor comes from an older woman with COVID-19, enrolled during active disease. Material: peripheral blood. CDR3 DNA: TGTGCCAGCAGCCCCCGCACGCTGCAGAAAGCTTTCTTT. As protein: CASSPRTLQKAFF.